This TCR beta chain was sequenced for a study of T cells in localized non-small cell lung cancer. Trimming took 8 bases from V and 0 from J, leaving 7 bases between them. From germline, CDR1 is LNHDA and CDR2 SQIVND (reference sequence). CDR3 length: 13 residues. Whole-study results and caveats: Exceeding tumor, uninvolved adjacent lung had the highest T cell clonality. Sequencing was restricted to one tumor region; therefore, heterogeneity remains possible. A median of about 58 of the top 100 tumor clones appeared in adjacent lung, which was paired and uninvolved.

As to this clone: Its antigen remains unknown.

TCRdb's copy holds only in-frame clones and misses some; the assay was immunoSEQ multiplex PCR. The sample lists approximately 2,100 clones, roughly 32% seen once, with roughly 12% in the top ten. Neighboring lung without atypia was obtained no less than 2 cm from the tumor margin. The clonotype comes from a male donor aged 60 or over with stage I squamous cell lung carcinoma. This chain uses TRBV19 with TRBJ2-2; tentative D call: TRBD1 (5 bases). This specimen consisted of normal lung tissue next to the tumor, obtained before any cancer treatment. In nucleotides, the CDR3 is TGTGCCAGTGGACATACGAACACCGGGGAGCTGTTTTTT. The encoded protein is CASGHTNTGELFF. Looking up the rest from reference TRBV19 and TRBJ2-2 gives the full variable domain: DGGITQSPKYLFRKEGQNVTLSCEQNLNHDAMYWYRQDPGQGLRLIYYSQIVNDFQKGDIAEGYSVSREKKESFPLTVTSAQKNPTAFYLCASGHTNTGELFFGEGSRLTVL.